This TCR beta chain appears in the sequencing data of a study of identical twins. This clonotype showed up many times. Its antigen remains unidentified. TCRdb called the 5' RACE reads again in MiXCR, with one record for every CDR3 protein. The sample records under 350,000 distinct CDR3 sequences, more than 8% being singletons. CDR3 length: 15 amino acids. V was trimmed by 8 bases and J by 6 bases, leaving 22 bases between them. Study outcomes and limitations: For out-of-frame beta sequences, excess twin sharing was weaker.

These same records also appear under a second study, on yellow fever vaccine responses in identical twins.

The chain combines TRBV12-3 or TRBV12-4 with TRBJ1-1; a possible D gene is TRBD1 (5 bases). The origin of this receptor is a woman in her late teens or twenties in good health. Sample: CD8+ T cells sorted from blood. CDR3 sequence (DNA): TGTGCCAGCGAGTTTTTTTTAGGGGATGGGGCTGAAGCTTTCTTT. This gives the protein CASEFFLGDGAEAFF.